The clone carrying this T cell receptor beta chain showed up many times. Antigen specificity is unknown. CDR3 length: 13 residues. The germline V gene encodes CDR1 LNHDA and CDR2 SQIVND (reference sequence). Trimming removed 4 bases from V and 7 bases from J; junction bases left unmatched: 7. The sample originates from a study of T cells in Graves' hyperthyroidism and ophthalmopathy. General observations from the study: Ophthalmopathy and stable hyperthyroidism were told apart by a 13 V-J model. The majority of expanded thyroid clonotypes above 0.001 also appeared in blood.

TCR beta CDR3 regions were amplified from RNA transcripts. The HTBI primer set drove a first-round RT-PCR of the TCR CDR3. Each CDR3 protein is one row after TCRdb ran MiXCR on the multiplex PCR reads. Among over 500,000 distinct CDR3 sequences, roughly 45% were seen once, and the ten largest hold about two fifths. Source material: peripheral blood or thyroid tissue (not recorded which). The chain uses TRBV19 and TRBJ2-7, with 7 bases lining up with TRBD2. The TCR comes from an adult woman with Graves' disease, either hyperthyroidism or ophthalmopathy (not recorded which). DNA for the CDR3: TGTGCCAGTAGTACAAGGACTAGAGAAGAGCAGTACTTC. This codes for CASSTRTREEQYF.